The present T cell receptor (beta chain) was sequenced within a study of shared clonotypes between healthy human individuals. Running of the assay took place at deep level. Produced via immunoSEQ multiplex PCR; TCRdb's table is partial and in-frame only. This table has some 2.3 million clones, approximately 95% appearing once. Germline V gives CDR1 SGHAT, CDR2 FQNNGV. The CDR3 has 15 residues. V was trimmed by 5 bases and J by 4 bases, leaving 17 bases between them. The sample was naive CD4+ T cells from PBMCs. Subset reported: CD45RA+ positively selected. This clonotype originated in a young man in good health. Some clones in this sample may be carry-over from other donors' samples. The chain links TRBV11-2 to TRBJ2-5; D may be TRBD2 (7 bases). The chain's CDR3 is CASSGGGLGGETQYF. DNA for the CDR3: TGTGCCAGCAGCGGGGGAGGACTAGGGGGAGAGACCCAGTACTTC.